These 27 T cell receptor beta chains originate from one sample sequenced in a study of cytomegalovirus exposure and HLA in healthy donors. This PCR relied on a set of 60 Vbeta primers and 13 Jbeta primers. This table comes from immunoSEQ multiplex PCR, and its TCRdb copy is limited to in-frame clones, with some not included. The data contain around 140,000 clones, around 83% of them seen just once; the ten biggest clones take up around 7.8%. The sequencing sample was made of PBMCs. The origin of the receptors is a woman in her forties or fifties in good health and CMV-seropositive.

The rearrangement links TRBV6-5 to TRBJ1-2, with TRBD1 as a possible D gene (6 bases). Trimming left V 5 bases short and J 3 bases short, with 7 bases between. Germline CDR1 reads MNHEY; CDR2 reads SVGAGI. This CDR3 is 12 amino acids long. Here the CDR3 reads CASSPGDYGYTF. DNA for the CDR3: TGTGCCAGCAGTCCAGGGGACTATGGCTACACCTTC.

The V and J genes are TRBV5-1 and TRBJ1-1; TRBD1 matches at 7 bases. The junction had 1 base not matched to a gene; V was cut back by 2 bases and J by 3 bases. CDR3 length equals 13 residues. Germline V gene sequence: CDR1 SGHRS, CDR2 YFSETQ. CDR3 amino acids: CASSFDRDTEAFF. The CDR3 bases are TGCGCCAGCAGCTTCGACAGGGACACTGAAGCTTTCTTT.

This chain connects TRBV27 to TRBJ1-2; D may be TRBD1 (6 bases). Looked up from germline, CDR1 is MNHEY and CDR2 is SMNVEV (reference sequence). V gave up 5 bases and J gave up 3 bases, with 10 bases separating them. The CDR3 covers 13 residues. In DNA, the CDR3 is TGTGCCAGCAGTAGTGAGGGGGACTATGGCTACACCTTC. Translating gives CASSSEGDYGYTF.

The V call is TRBV2, the J call TRBJ2-2; D may be TRBD2 (5 bases). This CDR3 spans 12 amino acids. CDR1 and CDR2 (germline): SNHLY, FYNNEI. With 4 bases removed from V and 7 bases from J, the gap between germline ends came to 7 bases. The CDR3, as DNA: TGTGCCAGCAGTGGAGGGTTCGGGGAGCTGTTTTTT. Its translation is CASSGGFGELFF.

This clone was counted between two and nine times. The gene calls are TRBV5-1 and TRBJ2-5; 9 bases are a match to TRBD2. J lost 5 bases, V lost 3 bases, and 11 bases had no gene match. Germline V gene lookup returns CDR1 SGHRS and CDR2 YFSETQ. The CDR3 contains 16 residues. The CDR3 loop is CASSWMTSGEGETQYF. CDR3 coding DNA: TGCGCCAGCAGCTGGATGACTAGCGGTGAGGGGGAGACCCAGTACTTC.

This chain connects TRBV29-1 to TRBJ2-2, with 9 bases fitting TRBD2. J gave up 5 bases and V 5 bases, and 9 bases lay outside the gene matches. From germline, CDR1 is SQVTM and CDR2 ANQGSEA. The CDR3 is 15 residues long. The CDR3: CSVQPLAGRTGELFF. The CDR3 coding sequence is TGCAGCGTTCAACCACTAGCGGGCCGTACCGGGGAGCTGTTTTTT.

This clone occurred a few times. V and J are TRBV6-1 and TRBJ1-4, with unresolved D. Germline V lookup: CDR1 MNHNS, CDR2 SASEGT. Trimming removed 2 bases at V and 5 bases at J, with 6 bases between. The CDR3 sequence is 13 residues long. CDR3 DNA sequence: TGTGCCAGCAGTGAAACAGAAAATGAAAAACTGTTTTTT. This encodes CASSETENEKLFF.

The chain has TRBV7-3 and TRBJ2-3; D is undetermined. There are 15 residues in the CDR3. The ends were cut back, 5 bases at V and 1 base at J, with 13 bases in the middle. Germline values: CDR1 SGHTA, CDR2 FQGTGA. CDR3 sequence reads: CASSPAPGGTDTQYF. CDR3 bases: TGTGCCAGCAGCCCGGCGCCAGGTGGCACAGATACGCAGTATTTT.

This sequence joins TRBV21-1 and TRBJ2-7; the table's D call, TRBD1, has no DNA check behind it. TRBV21-1 is tagged as a pseudogene. The CDR3 contains 14 residues. The CDR3 DNA follows: TGTGCCAGCAGCACGCAATCGACAGGTTACGAGCAGTACTTC. It specifies CASSTQSTGYEQYF.

The CDR3 loop reads CASSAIGAGELFF. The CDR3 DNA reads TGTGCCAGCAGCGCCATAGGGGCCGGGGAGCTGTTTTTT. The chain carries TRBV7-3 and TRBJ2-2; possible D gene TRBD1, 5 bases. The CDR3 length is 13 residues. Germline V gene lookup returns CDR1 SGHTA and CDR2 FQGTGA. The V end was cut by 5 bases, the J end by 6 bases, with 10 bases between.

This chain uses TRBV4-2 with TRBJ2-1; possible D gene TRBD2, 5 bases. V lost 5 bases and J lost 0, with 14 bases in between. From germline, CDR1 is LGHNA and CDR2 YNFKEQ. CDR3 length: 16 amino acids. The CDR3 DNA follows: TGTGCCAGCAGCGCTGGACTGGCCAGCTCCTACAATGAGCAGTTCTTC. It translates to CASSAGLASSYNEQFF.

The rearrangement uses TRBV4-2 and TRBJ1-5, with 7 bases aligning to TRBD1. CDR3 size: 16 residues. In germline, CDR1 is LGHNA, CDR2 YNFKEQ. The trim removed 0 bases at V and 5 bases at J, leaving 7 bases unmatched. DNA for the CDR3: TGTGCCAGCAGCCAAGAGGGCACAGGGGTGGATCAGCCCCAGCATTTT. Translated: CASSQEGTGVDQPQHF.

In DNA, the CDR3 is TGTGCCAGCACACAAACAGGGAGGAACACTGAAGCTTTCTTT. This encodes CASTQTGRNTEAFF. The chain couples TRBV6-1 to TRBJ1-1; the D gene is possibly TRBD1 (6 bases). The V gene's germline CDR1 is MNHNS and CDR2 SASEGT. This CDR3 has 14 amino acids. The ends were cut back, 7 bases at V and 1 base at J, with 13 bases in the middle.

The rearrangement links TRBV9 to TRBJ2-3; D not certain. Germline V lookup: CDR1 SGDLS, CDR2 YYNGEE. The germline V and J ends were trimmed by 0 bases and 2 bases, with 7 bases remaining between them. This CDR3 region has 14 residues. Here the CDR3 DNA reads TGTGCCAGCAGCGTAGCGGTCTTCACAGATACGCAGTATTTT. It translates to CASSVAVFTDTQYF.

V and J are TRBV7-3 and TRBJ2-1, with a possible D match to TRBD2 (6 bases). V shed 2 bases and J shed 7 bases, with 15 bases lying between them. Germline CDR1 reads SGHTA; CDR2 reads FQGTGA. The CDR3 has 15 residues. CDR3 sequence (DNA): TGTGCCAGCAGCTTATTTGCGGGGCCGGAGAATGAGCAGTTCTTC. Translated, it gives CASSLFAGPENEQFF.

The J gene is TRBJ1-1, the V gene TRBV19, with no clear D. Per germline, CDR1 LNHDA and CDR2 SQIVND (reference sequence). CDR3 length: 17 amino acids. Trimming stripped 2 bases from V and 0 bases from J, with 16 bases between. CDR3 sequence (DNA): TGTGCCAGTAGTATACCTTACAGCCTGAGCCTGAACACTGAAGCTTTCTTT. Translated: CASSIPYSLSLNTEAFF.

This rearrangement joins TRBV10-3 to TRBJ2-2; no reliable D call. V was trimmed by 5 bases and J by 5 bases, leaving 6 bases between them. Germline assignment: CDR1 ENHRY and CDR2 SYGVKD. CDR3 length: 12 amino acids. CDR3 coding DNA: TGTGCCATCAGTTCCGGGACCGGGGAGCTGTTTTTT. Protein: CAISSGTGELFF.

The chain links TRBV10-2 to TRBJ2-5; D unresolved. The CDR3 has 12 amino acids. Trimming removed 4 bases from V and 3 bases from J, with 6 bases in between. Germline CDR1 WSHSY, CDR2 SAAADI. CDR3 sequence reads: CASSVSEETQYF. CDR3 in DNA: TGCGCCAGCAGTGTATCAGAAGAGACCCAGTACTTC.

V gene TRBV6-5 combines with J gene TRBJ2-2; D unclear. The germline V gene has CDR1 MNHEY and CDR2 SVGAGI. The V end was cut by 6 bases, the J end by 7 bases, with 9 bases between. The CDR3 totals 12 residues. The CDR3: CASSIAYGELFF. The CDR3 DNA reads TGTGCCAGCAGCATTGCGTACGGGGAGCTGTTTTTT.

This rearrangement joins TRBV9 to TRBJ2-1; D may be TRBD2 (5 bases). The V gene lost 0 bases and the J gene lost 10 bases, with 14 bases spanning the gap. Looked up from germline, CDR1 is SGDLS and CDR2 is YYNGEE. CDR3 length: 14 residues. CDR3 amino acids: CASSVGLSGYEQFF. The CDR3 DNA is TGTGCCAGCAGCGTAGGACTATCAGGATACGAGCAGTTCTTC.

This chain connects TRBV7-2 to TRBJ2-7, with TRBD2 identical over 7 bases. V lost 1 base, J lost 1 base, and 1 base stayed unmatched. CDR3 length: 14 residues. CDR1 and CDR2 (germline): SGHTA, FQGNSA. CDR3 sequence (DNA): TGTGCCAGCAGCTTAGGGGGGGGGTCCTACGAGCAGTACTTC. Protein product: CASSLGGGSYEQYF.

This clone was seen more than once but under ten times. The V call is TRBV11-3, the J call TRBJ2-1; D may be TRBD1 (5 bases). CDR1 and CDR2 (germline): SGHNT, YENEEA. The CDR3 is 12 residues long. The V and J ends lost 0 bases and 9 bases respectively, with 6 bases between them. CDR3 DNA: TGTGCCAGCAGCTTAGAAAGGGGTGAGCAGTTCTTC. Residues: CASSLERGEQFF.

The V call is TRBV7-2, the J call TRBJ2-1; TRBD2 might be the D (5 bases). Germline-derived CDR1 and CDR2 are SGHTA and FQGNSA. Trimming shortened V by 1 base and J by 2 bases, and 9 bases separated the two germline ends. The CDR3 consists of 15 residues. CDR3 nucleotides: TGTGCCAGCAGCTTAGGTAGCGCACCCTACAATGAGCAGTTCTTC. Protein product: CASSLGSAPYNEQFF.

V and J are TRBV28 and TRBJ2-2, with D maybe TRBD2 (5 bases). The CDR3 runs to 17 residues. Germline V lookup: CDR1 MDHEN, CDR2 SYDVKM. V shed 3 bases and J shed 2 bases, with 16 bases lying between them. CDR3 DNA: TGTGCCAGCAGTTTTTTTCCGTGGGAGTCCAACACCGGGGAGCTGTTTTTT. It encodes CASSFFPWESNTGELFF. The full variable domain, with the rest looked up from reference TRBV28 and TRBJ2-2, is DVKVTQSSRYLVKRTGEKVFLECVQDMDHENMFWYRQDPGLGLRLIYFSYDVKMKEKGDIPEGYSVSREKKERFSLILESASTNQTSMYLCASSFFPWESNTGELFFGEGSRLTVL.

This rearrangement joins TRBV7-6 to TRBJ2-7; D might be TRBD1 (5 bases). This CDR3 contains 15 residues. Germline V lookup: CDR1 SGHVS, CDR2 FNYEAQ. V lost 5 bases, J lost 2 bases, and 16 bases lay in between. The CDR3 bases are TGTGCCAGCAGCCCCACCCCGGACATTACCTACGAGCAGTACTTC. Translating gives CASSPTPDITYEQYF.

The chain carries TRBV6-5 and TRBJ2-7; D is unresolved. The CDR3 contains 12 residues. The ends were cut back, 3 bases at V and 3 bases at J, with 6 bases in the middle. In germline, CDR1 is MNHEY, CDR2 SVGAGI. CDR3 coding DNA: TGTGCCAGCAGTTATAACAGCTACGAGCAGTACTTC. Encoded protein: CASSYNSYEQYF.

Here the CDR3 reads CAWGRENTEAFF. The CDR3 DNA sequence: TGTGCCTGGGGGCGCGAAAACACTGAAGCTTTCTTT. This chain joins TRBV30 and TRBJ1-1; D is uncertain. Looked up from germline, CDR1 is GTSNPN and CDR2 is SVGIG (reference sequence). Trimming stripped 5 bases from V and 2 bases from J, with 9 bases between. The length of the CDR3 is 12 residues.